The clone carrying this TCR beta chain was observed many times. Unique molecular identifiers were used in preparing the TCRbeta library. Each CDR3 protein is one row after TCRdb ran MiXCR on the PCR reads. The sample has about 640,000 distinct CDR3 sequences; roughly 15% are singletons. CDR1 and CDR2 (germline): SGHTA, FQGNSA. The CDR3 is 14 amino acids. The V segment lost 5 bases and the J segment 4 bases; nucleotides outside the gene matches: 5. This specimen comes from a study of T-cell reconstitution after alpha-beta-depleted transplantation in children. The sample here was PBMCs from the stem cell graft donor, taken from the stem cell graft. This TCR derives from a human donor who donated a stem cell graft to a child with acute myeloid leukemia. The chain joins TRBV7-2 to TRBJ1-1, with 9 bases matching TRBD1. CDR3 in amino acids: CASSLQGATTEAFF. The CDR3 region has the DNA TGTGCCAGCAGCCTACAGGGGGCGACCACTGAAGCTTTCTTT.